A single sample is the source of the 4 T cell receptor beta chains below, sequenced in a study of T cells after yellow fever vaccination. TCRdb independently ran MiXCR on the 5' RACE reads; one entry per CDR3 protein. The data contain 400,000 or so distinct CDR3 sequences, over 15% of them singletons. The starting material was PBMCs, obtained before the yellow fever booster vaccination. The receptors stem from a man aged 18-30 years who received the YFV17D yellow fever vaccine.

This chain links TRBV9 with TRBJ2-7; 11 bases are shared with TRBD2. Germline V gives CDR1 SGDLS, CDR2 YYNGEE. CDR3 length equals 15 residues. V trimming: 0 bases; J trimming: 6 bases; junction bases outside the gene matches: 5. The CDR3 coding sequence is TGTGCCAGCAGCGTAGGGCCTAGCGGGGGGTTCGAGCAGTACTTC. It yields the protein CASSVGPSGGFEQYF.

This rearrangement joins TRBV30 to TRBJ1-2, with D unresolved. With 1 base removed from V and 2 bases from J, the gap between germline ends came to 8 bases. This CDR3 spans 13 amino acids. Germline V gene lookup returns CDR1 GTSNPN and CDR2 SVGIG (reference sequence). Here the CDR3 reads CAWSDDSNYGYTF. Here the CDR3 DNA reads TGTGCCTGGAGTGACGATAGCAACTATGGCTACACCTTC.

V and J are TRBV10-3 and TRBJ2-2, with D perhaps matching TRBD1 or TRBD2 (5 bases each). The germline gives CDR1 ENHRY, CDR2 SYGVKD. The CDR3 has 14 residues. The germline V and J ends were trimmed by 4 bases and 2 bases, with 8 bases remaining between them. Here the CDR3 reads CAISVRDNTGELFF. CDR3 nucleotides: TGTGCCATCAGTGTCAGGGACAACACCGGGGAGCTGTTTTTT.

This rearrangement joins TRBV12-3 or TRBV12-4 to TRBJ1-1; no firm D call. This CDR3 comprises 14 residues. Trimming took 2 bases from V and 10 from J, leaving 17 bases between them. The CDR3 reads CASSLMGAPSGAFF. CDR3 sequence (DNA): TGTGCCAGCAGTTTAATGGGAGCACCAAGTGGAGCTTTCTTT.